Listed below are T cell receptor beta chains from one sample, sequenced in a study of T cell changes during pregnancy in multiple sclerosis. Using immunoSEQ multiplex PCR, the repertoire was profiled, and TCRdb retains in-frame clones only, with some absent. In the table there are approximately 70,000 clones, just under 95% of which are singletons. This sample comprised peripheral blood, obtained in the second trimester of pregnancy. These receptors were obtained from a female donor with multiple sclerosis, enrolled in a pregnancy study. CDR3s include the opening cysteine and the closing phenylalanine or tryptophan. The order of the fields is D gene, clone size, J gene, V gene, CDR3 DNA, CDR3 protein. D genes are given only for firm matches. Clone size is stated in some rows and not others, as once, few, many or a class when expanded.

TRBD2,few,TRBJ2-7,TRBV9,TGTGCCAGCAGCGCGGGACTAGCCTACGAGCAGTACTTC,CASSAGLAYEQYF
TRBD2,NA,TRBJ2-7,TRBV9,TGTGCCAGCAGCGTAGAGGGCGGGAGGTCCTACGAGCAGTACTTC,CASSVEGGRSYEQYF
TRBD1,NA,TRBJ1-2,TRBV27,TGTGCCAGCAGAGGGGACAGGGGGCATGGCTACACCTTC,CASRGDRGHGYTF
TRBD2,NA,TRBJ2-1,TRBV18,TGTGCCAGCTCACCGGGGCTAGCGGGAGTTCATCACAATGAGCAGTTCTTC,CASSPGLAGVHHNEQFF
TRBD2,NA,TRBJ2-1,TRBV14,TGTGCCAGCAGCCAAGAGCCTAGCGGGAGTCGCTACAATGAGCAGTTCTTC,CASSQEPSGSRYNEQFF
TRBD2,NA,TRBJ2-1,TRBV4-1,TGCGCCAGCAGCCAGGGACTAGCGGGATACAATGAGCAGTTCTTC,CASSQGLAGYNEQFF
TRBD2,NA,TRBJ2-7,TRBV12-5,TGTGCTAGTGGTCCCCCAGGTGAGCGGGACCCCTACGAGCAGTACTTC,CASGPPGERDPYEQYF
TRBD2,NA,TRBJ2-3,TRBV6-1,TGTGCCAGCAGTTCTCGGGGGGAACCCACAGATACGCAGTATTTT,CASSSRGEPTDTQYF
NA,once,TRBJ1-2,TRBV28,TGTGCCAGCAGTCCCCATCTCCAGGGTGGAGCGGGTGGCTACACCTTC,CASSPHLQGGAGGYTF
NA,NA,TRBJ2-5,TRBV7-2,TGTGCCAGCAGCTTTACAGGGTTCGGCGAGACCCAGTACTTC,CASSFTGFGETQYF
TRBD1,NA,TRBJ1-4,TRBV27,TGTGCCAGCAGTCTAACAGGGGGCGGTGAAAAACTGTTTTTT,CASSLTGGGEKLFF
TRBD1,NA,TRBJ2-5,TRBV15,TGTGCCACCAGTACCTGGACAGGGGGCGTAGAGACCCAGTACTTC,CATSTWTGGVETQYF
NA,NA,TRBJ2-7,TRBV30,TGTGCCTGGAGGGAAACCGGGACTCCCTCCTACGAGCAGTACTTC,CAWRETGTPSYEQYF
NA,NA,TRBJ1-5,TRBV19,TGTGCCAGTAGATCGATACAGGGTAATCCCAGGCAGCCCCAGCATTTT,CASRSIQGNPRQPQHF
TRBD1,NA,TRBJ2-7,TRBV5-1,TGCGCCAGCAGCGGGGGGACAGGGGGAGACTCTTACGAGCAGTACTTC,CASSGGTGGDSYEQYF
NA,NA,TRBJ2-3,TRBV2,TGTGCCAGCGGACGACAGAGCACAGATACGCAGTATTTT,CASGRQSTDTQYF
TRBD1,NA,TRBJ2-6,TRBV13,TGTGCCAGCAGACGAGGGGGCGTTGGGGCCAACGTCCTGACTTTC,CASRRGGVGANVLTF
NA,NA,TRBJ2-7,TRBV7-6,TGTGCCAGCAGCCAGGGGATAGACGGGTCCGGGTATGGGTACGAGCAGTACTTC,CASSQGIDGSGYGYEQYF
NA,NA,TRBJ2-1,TRBV5-1,TGCGCCAGCAGTAAGGGGGCCGGGGGTGAGCAGTTCTTC,CASSKGAGGEQFF
TRBD1,NA,TRBJ2-7,TRBV4-3,TGCGCCAGCAGCCGGGACAGGGTAGGCGAGCAGTACTTC,CASSRDRVGEQYF
NA,few,TRBJ2-1,TRBV27,TGTGCCAGCAGTGGGAGCTTGAGGAATGAGCAGTTCTTC,CASSGSLRNEQFF
TRBD1,NA,TRBJ1-2,TRBV5-1,TGCGCCAGCAGGAACCGGACAGGTCCTTATGGCTACACCTTC,CASRNRTGPYGYTF
NA,NA,TRBJ2-3,TRBV7-9,TGTGCCAGCACCGAAGAACTCCTCACAGATACGCAGTATTTT,CASTEELLTDTQYF
TRBD2,few,TRBJ2-3,TRBV10-3,TGTGCCATCAGCGGGGGGAACCGACACGCAGATACGCAGTATTTT,CAISGGNRHADTQYF
NA,NA,TRBJ2-7,TRBV9,TGTGCCAGCAGCGTAGACATCTCCTACGAGCAGTACTTC,CASSVDISYEQYF
TRBD1,NA,TRBJ1-2,TRBV18,TGTGCCAGCTCACCCTCTCAGGACAGGGCTAACTATGGCTACACCTTC,CASSPSQDRANYGYTF
TRBD1,NA,TRBJ2-3,TRBV4-3,TGCGCCAGCAGCCAAGGGGGGACAGGGATAGTTGCGACAGATACGCAGTATTTT,CASSQGGTGIVATDTQYF
NA,NA,TRBJ1-2,TRBV6-6,TGTGCCAGCAAATCAGGAAACTATGGCTACACCTTC,CASKSGNYGYTF
TRBD1,NA,TRBJ2-5,TRBV7-3,TGTGCCAGCAGCATATCCGGGACAGGGGGCTGGGAGACCCAGTACTTC,CASSISGTGGWETQYF
TRBD2,NA,TRBJ2-3,TRBV19,TGTGCCAGTAGTACCTTCGGACTAGCGCTACACGGGCGTGGAAGGCAGTATTTT,CASSTFGLALHGRGRQYF
TRBD1,NA,TRBJ2-7,TRBV27,TGTGCCAGCAGTATAAACGGACAGGGCTACGAGCAGTACTTC,CASSINGQGYEQYF
TRBD1,NA,TRBJ2-7,TRBV7-8,TGTGCCAGCAGCTTCGACAGGGGGCCCTACGAGCAGTACTTC,CASSFDRGPYEQYF
NA,NA,TRBJ2-7,TRBV5-1,TGCGCCAGCAGTTTGTCTGGGACAACCTACGAGCAGTACTTC,CASSLSGTTYEQYF
TRBD2,NA,TRBJ2-1,TRBV19,TGTGCCAGTAGTATAGGGAGCGGGGGGACGAATGAGCAGTTCTTC,CASSIGSGGTNEQFF
NA,NA,TRBJ2-3,TRBV9,TGTGCCAGCAGCGTAGGTAACAGCCTCAGTACGCAGTATTTT,CASSVGNSLSTQYF
TRBD1,NA,TRBJ1-6,TRBV6-6,TGTGCCAGCAAAGGGACGGGACAGGGGAGCCGATCACCCCTCCACTTT,CASKGTGQGSRSPLHF
TRBD1,NA,TRBJ2-2,TRBV19,TGTGCCAGTAGTATAGGGACAGGGACCGGGGAGCTGTTTTTT,CASSIGTGTGELFF
TRBD1,NA,TRBJ1-4,TRBV7-6,TGTGCCAGCAGCTGGGGACAGGAAAGGGAAAAACTGTTTTTT,CASSWGQEREKLFF
NA,NA,TRBJ2-1,TRBV5-4,TGTGCCAGCAGCTTGGATCAGGGCGGCAATGAGCAGTTCTTC,CASSLDQGGNEQFF
NA,NA,TRBJ2-7,TRBV5-8,TGTGCCAGCAGCTTGGACGTGACAGGAGCGGAGTACTTC,CASSLDVTGAEYF
NA,NA,TRBJ1-5,TRBV28,TGTGCCAGCAGTTTCGGTATCAGGGTGGTGGATCAGCCCCAGCATTTT,CASSFGIRVVDQPQHF
TRBD2,once,TRBJ2-1,TRBV6-1,TGTGCCAGCAGGAGACTAGCGGAGCCTTACAATGAGCAGTTCTTC,CASRRLAEPYNEQFF